The present T cell receptor beta chain was sequenced within a study of cytomegalovirus exposure and HLA in healthy donors. Study-level information: Out of 300 to 500 genotyped donors, about 81% belonged to the Caucasian-associated ancestry cluster. Study outcomes and limitations: An analysis was carried out at a later point. It showed that HLA-associated TCR beta chains were more clonally expanded than equally common non-associated chains. Approximately 160 TCR beta chains were listed as cytomegalovirus-associated.

A remark on this clone: Antigen: not known.

Primers for the PCR totalled 60 Vbeta and 13 Jbeta. The method was immunoSEQ multiplex PCR; TCRdb's version includes in-frame clones alone and lacks a portion of them. The sample lists about 55,000 clones; 65% to 85% were seen once. This CDR3 has 14 amino acids. V was pared by 1 base and J by 2 bases, with 10 bases between. The germline V gene encodes CDR1 SGHNT and CDR2 YYREEE (reference sequence). Healthy bone marrow donors made up the donor group. The sample was PBMCs. The chain couples TRBV5-4 to TRBJ2-7, with D possibly matching TRBD1 (6 bases). The origin of this receptor is a female donor in good health and CMV-seronegative. The CDR3 DNA sequence: TGTGCCAGCAGCTTGTCAGGGGCGCCCTACGAGCAGTACTTC. Amino acids: CASSLSGAPYEQYF.